The entry that follows covers one T cell receptor (beta chain) sequence. The time point here: pretreatment peripheral blood. The record originates from a study of PD-L1 blockade in urothelial cancer. Study-level background: Patients' prior chemotherapy regimens numbered 0 to 3.

Clones were sequenced by immunoSEQ multiplex PCR, and TCRdb holds only the in-frame ones, with some missing. The sample lists about 52,000 clones; roughly 84% were seen once. The starting material was PBMCs, obtained around atezolizumab (anti-PD-L1) treatment. The receptor was isolated from a middle-aged man with urothelial cancer.

CDR3 in amino acids: CASSRTSGHNEQFF. The CDR3 DNA follows: TGTGCCAGCAGCCGGACTAGCGGACACAATGAGCAGTTCTTC. The chain carries TRBV7-3 and TRBJ2-1, with 10 bases lining up with TRBD2. The CDR3 has 14 amino acids. Trimming at V came to 5 bases and at J to 5 bases, leaving 3 bases not matched to a gene. Germline V CDR1 and CDR2: SGHTA, FQGTGA. Combining the CDR3 with reference TRBV7-3 and TRBJ2-1 gives the whole variable domain GAGVSQTPSNKVTEKGKYVELRCDPISGHTALYWYRQSLGQGPEFLIYFQGTGAADDSGLPNDRFFAVRPEGSVSTLKIQRTERGDSAVYLCASSRTSGHNEQFFGPGTRLTVL.